This note documents a single TCR beta chain sequence. Its antigen is still unknown. No clone much larger than this one lies a single base away; base qualities are absent. This sample is drawn from a study of blood T cell repertoires in COVID-19 (dated by TCRdb to the early 2020s). For the study in its entirety: The collaborator samples originated in the United States, Italy and Spain and spanned the acute and convalescent phases of COVID-19. The prospective study material was composed of cDNA or gDNA derived from T cells, B-cell-depleted T cells, or PBMCs. Deeply sampled blood TCRbeta repertoires from subjects exposed to, actively infected with, or recovered from COVID-19 were included in the dataset. A freely available public database, intended as a resource for researchers studying the immune response to SARS-CoV-2, is where the repertoires were released. The samples were drawn from two sources: the first 160 participants of the ongoing ImmuneRACE study, and 1,200 or so subjects contributed by 6 global collaborators. Sample metadata almost always included a de-identified subject ID, COVID-19 status, age in years and sex. Where available, HLA class I and class II types were obtained from metadata supplied by the sample provider rather than from assay-based typing.

On the study overall, not on this receptor specifically: The quantity of clinical and demographic metadata differed by source and by participant and was supplied without curation.

A second Seattle source provided samples from volunteer blood donors who had recovered from COVID-19. The collaborating institutions used their own protocols to collect whole blood in K2EDTA tubes. For TCRbeta analysis, collaborators shipped samples as frozen whole blood, isolated PBMCs, or DNA extracted from either of those sample types. Looking up the germline V gene yields CDR1 SGHTA and CDR2 FQGNSA. V drops 11 bases and J drops 8 bases, leaving 15 bases in between. The CDR3 measures 11 amino acids from cysteine to phenylalanine. Solely the CDR3 DNA is kept, with 33 bases framed from the first base. TCRbeta CDR3 regions were amplified from genomic DNA by means of the immunoSEQ Assay, a bias-controlled multiplex PCR. The paper's data handling went like this. Within the assay, amplification of reference gene primers was used to estimate how many nucleated cells each sample contained. To quantify the absolute abundance of each unique TCRbeta CDR3 rearrangement, sequence reads were collapsed and filtered. For each sample, productive Simpson clonality was calculated as the square root of Simpson's diversity index over productive rearrangements. TCRdb re-hosts the immuneACCESS table, in-frame sequences only. Its copies lack some clones; in the studies checked, an unresolved V gene accounts for under half of them, and the cause for the rest is not known. Clone size and V and J calls were adopted from that table, with D and trimming inferred from the DNA. The sample table shows 130,000 to 150,000 clones, and about four fifths are seen once. In total, the top ten clones hold 3.5% of the sample.

Sequencing was done on a sample of peripheral blood. This chain joins TRBV7-2 to TRBJ1-2; the D segment could be TRBD1, given 5 matching bases. The receptor's source is a man in his 70s who had recovered from COVID-19. In nucleotides, the sequence is TGTGCCCCCGGGGGGAGAAGGGGCTACACCTTC. This is translated as CAPGGRRGYTF.